The T cell receptor beta chain under discussion was sequenced for a study of control samples from healthy donors and cancer patients. The CDR3 has 14 amino acids. Per the germline V gene, CDR1 is MDHEN and CDR2 is SYDVKM. Deletions cut 1 base from V and 6 bases from J, with 12 bases between. Clones were read by immunoSEQ multiplex PCR, and TCRdb kept only the in-frame ones, dropping some. The specimen's table records about 210,000 clones. This chain connects TRBV28 to TRBJ1-2; a possible D gene is TRBD1 (5 bases). Sequenced: blood. This TCR was recovered from a woman in her 30s in good health. CDR3 in DNA: TGTGCCAGCAGTTTATCAGTGGGGGTGAATGGCTACACCTTC. It specifies CASSLSVGVNGYTF.